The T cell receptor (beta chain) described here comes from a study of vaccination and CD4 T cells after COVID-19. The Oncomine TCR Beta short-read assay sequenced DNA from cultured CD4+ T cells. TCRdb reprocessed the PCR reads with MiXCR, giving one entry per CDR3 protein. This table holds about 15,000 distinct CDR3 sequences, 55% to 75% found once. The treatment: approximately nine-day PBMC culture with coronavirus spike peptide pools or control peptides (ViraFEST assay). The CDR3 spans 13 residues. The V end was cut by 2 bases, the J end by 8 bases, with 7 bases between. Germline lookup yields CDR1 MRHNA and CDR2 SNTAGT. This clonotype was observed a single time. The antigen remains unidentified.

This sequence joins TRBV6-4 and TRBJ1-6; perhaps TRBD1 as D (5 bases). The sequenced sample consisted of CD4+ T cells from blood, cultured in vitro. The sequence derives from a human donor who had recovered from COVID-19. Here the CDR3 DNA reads TGTGCCAGCAGTGACGGGGACTATTCACCCCTCCACTTT. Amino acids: CASSDGDYSPLHF.